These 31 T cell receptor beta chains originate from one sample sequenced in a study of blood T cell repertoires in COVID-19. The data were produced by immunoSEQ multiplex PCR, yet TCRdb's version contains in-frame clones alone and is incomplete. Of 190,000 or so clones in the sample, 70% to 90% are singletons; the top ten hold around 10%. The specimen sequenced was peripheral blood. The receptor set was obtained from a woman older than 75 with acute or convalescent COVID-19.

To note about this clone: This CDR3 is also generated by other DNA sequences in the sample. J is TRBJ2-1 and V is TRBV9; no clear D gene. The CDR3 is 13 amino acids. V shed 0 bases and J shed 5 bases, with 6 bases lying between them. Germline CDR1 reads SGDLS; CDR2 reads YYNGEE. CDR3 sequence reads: CASSVAEDNEQFF. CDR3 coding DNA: TGTGCCAGCAGCGTAGCCGAGGACAATGAGCAGTTCTTC.

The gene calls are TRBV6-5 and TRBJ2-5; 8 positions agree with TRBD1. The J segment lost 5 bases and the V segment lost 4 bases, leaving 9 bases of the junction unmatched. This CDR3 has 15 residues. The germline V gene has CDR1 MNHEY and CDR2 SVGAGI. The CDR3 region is CASSLHPRGHETQYF. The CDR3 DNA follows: TGTGCCAGCAGTTTACACCCCAGGGGGCACGAGACCCAGTACTTC.

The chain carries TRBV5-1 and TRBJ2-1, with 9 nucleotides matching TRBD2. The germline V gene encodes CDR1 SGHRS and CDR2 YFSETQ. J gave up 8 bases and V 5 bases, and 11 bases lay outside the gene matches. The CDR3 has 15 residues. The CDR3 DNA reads TGCGCCAGCAGTAAAATGGTAGCGGGAGAGGATGAGCAGTTCTTC. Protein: CASSKMVAGEDEQFF.

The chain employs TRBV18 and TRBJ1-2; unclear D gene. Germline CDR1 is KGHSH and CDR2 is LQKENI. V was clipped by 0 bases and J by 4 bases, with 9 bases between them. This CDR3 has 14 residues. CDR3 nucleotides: TGTGCCAGCTCACCACCGAAACAGCTCTATGGCTACACCTTC. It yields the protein CASSPPKQLYGYTF.

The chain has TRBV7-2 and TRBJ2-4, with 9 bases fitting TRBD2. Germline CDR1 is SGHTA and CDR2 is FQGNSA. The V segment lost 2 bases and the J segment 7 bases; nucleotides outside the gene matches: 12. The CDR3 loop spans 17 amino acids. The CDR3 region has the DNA TGTGCCAGCAGCTTAAGGGCCGCGGGAGGGCCGTTGAACATTCAGTACTTC. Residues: CASSLRAAGGPLNIQYF.

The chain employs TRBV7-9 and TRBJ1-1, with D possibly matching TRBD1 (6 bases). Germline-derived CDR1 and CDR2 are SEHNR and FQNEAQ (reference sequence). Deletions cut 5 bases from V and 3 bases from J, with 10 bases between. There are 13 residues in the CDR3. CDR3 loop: CASSIGQHTEAFF. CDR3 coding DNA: TGTGCCAGCAGCATCGGACAGCACACTGAAGCTTTCTTT.

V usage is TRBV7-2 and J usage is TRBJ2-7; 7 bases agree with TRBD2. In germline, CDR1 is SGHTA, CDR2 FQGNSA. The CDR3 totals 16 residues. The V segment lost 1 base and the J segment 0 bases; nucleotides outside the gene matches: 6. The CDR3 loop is CASSLVGSGVSYEQYF. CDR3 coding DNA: TGTGCCAGCAGCTTAGTAGGGAGCGGGGTCTCCTACGAGCAGTACTTC.

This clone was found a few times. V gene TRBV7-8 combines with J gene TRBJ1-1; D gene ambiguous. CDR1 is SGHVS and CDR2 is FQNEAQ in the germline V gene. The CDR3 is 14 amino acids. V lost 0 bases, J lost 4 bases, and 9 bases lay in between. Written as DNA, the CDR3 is TGTGCCAGCAGCTTAGCAGAGGGAGCCACTGAAGCTTTCTTT. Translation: CASSLAEGATEAFF.

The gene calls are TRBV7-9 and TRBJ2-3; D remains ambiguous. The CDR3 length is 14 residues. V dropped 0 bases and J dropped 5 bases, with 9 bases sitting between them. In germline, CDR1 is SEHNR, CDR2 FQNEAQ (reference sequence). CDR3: CASSLAFLRDTQYF. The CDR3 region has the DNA TGTGCCAGCAGCTTAGCGTTCCTGCGAGATACGCAGTATTTT.

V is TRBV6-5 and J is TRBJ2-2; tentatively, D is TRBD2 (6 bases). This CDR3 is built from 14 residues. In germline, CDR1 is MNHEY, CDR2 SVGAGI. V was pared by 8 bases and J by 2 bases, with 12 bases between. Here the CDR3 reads CASRLGLNTGELFF. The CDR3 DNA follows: TGTGCCAGCCGACTAGGCCTAAACACCGGGGAGCTGTTTTTT.

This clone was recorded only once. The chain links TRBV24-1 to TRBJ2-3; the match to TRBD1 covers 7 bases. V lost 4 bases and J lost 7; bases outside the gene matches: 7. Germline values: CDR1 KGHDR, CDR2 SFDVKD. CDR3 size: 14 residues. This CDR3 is CATSDPYRGHTQYF. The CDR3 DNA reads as TGTGCCACCAGTGACCCCTACAGGGGCCATACGCAGTATTTT.

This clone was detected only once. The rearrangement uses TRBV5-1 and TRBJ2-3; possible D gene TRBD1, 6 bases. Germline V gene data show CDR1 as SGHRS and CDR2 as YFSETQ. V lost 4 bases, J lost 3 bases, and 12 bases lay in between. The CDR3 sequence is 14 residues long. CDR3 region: CASSPGTTTDTQYF. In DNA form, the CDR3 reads TGCGCCAGCAGCCCAGGGACAACGACAGATACGCAGTATTTT.

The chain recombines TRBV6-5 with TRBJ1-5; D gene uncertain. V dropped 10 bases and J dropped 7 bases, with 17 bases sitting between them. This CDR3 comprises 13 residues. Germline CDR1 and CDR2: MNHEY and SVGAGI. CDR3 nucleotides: TGTGCCATCTCAACTGGGTTACAGCAGCCCCAGCATTTT. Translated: CAISTGLQQPQHF.

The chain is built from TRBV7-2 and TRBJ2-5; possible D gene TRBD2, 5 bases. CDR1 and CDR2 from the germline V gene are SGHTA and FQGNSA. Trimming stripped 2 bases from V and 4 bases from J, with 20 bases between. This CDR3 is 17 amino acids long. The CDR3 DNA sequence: TGTGCCAGCAGCTTACCGCGGGCTGAAACCTTTTCAGAGACCCAGTACTTC. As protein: CASSLPRAETFSETQYF. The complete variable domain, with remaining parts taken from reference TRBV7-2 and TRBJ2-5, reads GAGVSQSPSNKVTEKGKDVELRCDPISGHTALYWYRQSLGQGLEFLIYFQGNSAPDKSGLPSDRFSAERTGGSVSTLTIQRTQQEDSAVYLCASSLPRAETFSETQYFGPGTRLLVL.

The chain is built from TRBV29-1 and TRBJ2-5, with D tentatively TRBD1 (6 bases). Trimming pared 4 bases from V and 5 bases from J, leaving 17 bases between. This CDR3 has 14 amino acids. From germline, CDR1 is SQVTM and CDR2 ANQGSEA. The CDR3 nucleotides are TGCAGCGTTGTTAGGGACACCTCCCGGGAGACCCAGTACTTC. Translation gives CSVVRDTSRETQYF.

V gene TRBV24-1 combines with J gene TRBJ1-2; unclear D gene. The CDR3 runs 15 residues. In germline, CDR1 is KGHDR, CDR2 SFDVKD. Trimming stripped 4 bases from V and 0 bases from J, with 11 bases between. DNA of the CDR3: TGTGCCACCAGTGAACGGAGGGCTCCTAACTATGGCTACACCTTC. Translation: CATSERRAPNYGYTF.

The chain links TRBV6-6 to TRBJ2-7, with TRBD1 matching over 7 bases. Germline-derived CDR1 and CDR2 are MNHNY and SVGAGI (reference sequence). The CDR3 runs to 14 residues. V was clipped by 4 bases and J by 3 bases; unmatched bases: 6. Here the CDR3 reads CASSSKGQNYEQYF. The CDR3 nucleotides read TGTGCCAGCAGTTCCAAGGGACAGAACTACGAGCAGTACTTC.

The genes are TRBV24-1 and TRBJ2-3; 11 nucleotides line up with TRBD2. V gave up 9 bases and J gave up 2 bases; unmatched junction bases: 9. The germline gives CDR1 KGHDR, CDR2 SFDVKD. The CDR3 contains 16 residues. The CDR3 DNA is TGTGCCACCTCGATAGCGGGGGGGTTCTTCACAGATACGCAGTATTTT. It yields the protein CATSIAGGFFTDTQYF.

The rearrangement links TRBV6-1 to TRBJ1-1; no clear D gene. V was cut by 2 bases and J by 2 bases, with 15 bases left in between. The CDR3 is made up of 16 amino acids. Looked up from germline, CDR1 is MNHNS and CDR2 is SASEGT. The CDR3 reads CASSELLATSNTEAFF. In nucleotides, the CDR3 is TGTGCCAGCAGTGAACTATTGGCCACTAGTAACACTGAAGCTTTCTTT.

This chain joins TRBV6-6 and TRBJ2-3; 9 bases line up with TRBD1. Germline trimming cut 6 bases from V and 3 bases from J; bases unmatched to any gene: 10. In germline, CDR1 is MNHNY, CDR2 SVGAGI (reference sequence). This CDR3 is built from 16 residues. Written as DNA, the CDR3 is TGTGCCAGCAGAACAGGACAGGGGTTATTTACAGATACGCAGTATTTT. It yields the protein CASRTGQGLFTDTQYF.

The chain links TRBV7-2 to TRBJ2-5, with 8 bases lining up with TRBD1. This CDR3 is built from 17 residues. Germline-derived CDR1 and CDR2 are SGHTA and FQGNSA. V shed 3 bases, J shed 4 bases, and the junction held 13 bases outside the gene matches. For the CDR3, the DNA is TGTGCCAGCAGCTTGGGCAGGGGGCGCGGTTTGGGAGAGACCCAGTACTTC. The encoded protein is CASSLGRGRGLGETQYF.

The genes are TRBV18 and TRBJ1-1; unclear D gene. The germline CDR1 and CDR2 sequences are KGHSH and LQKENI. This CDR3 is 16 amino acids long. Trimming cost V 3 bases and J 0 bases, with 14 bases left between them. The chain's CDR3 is CASSPFGRTMNTEAFF. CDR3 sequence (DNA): TGTGCCAGCTCACCCTTTGGTCGCACTATGAACACTGAAGCTTTCTTT. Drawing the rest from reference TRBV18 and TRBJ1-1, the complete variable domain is NAGVMQNPRHLVRRRGQEARLRCSPMKGHSHVYWYRQLPEEGLKFMVYLQKENIIDESGMPKERFSAEFPKEGPSILRIQQVVRGDSAAYFCASSPFGRTMNTEAFFGQGTRLTVV.

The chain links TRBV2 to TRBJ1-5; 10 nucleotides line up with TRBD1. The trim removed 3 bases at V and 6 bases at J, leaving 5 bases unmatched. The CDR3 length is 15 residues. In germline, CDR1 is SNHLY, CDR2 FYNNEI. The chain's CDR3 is CASSEGGTGVQPQHF. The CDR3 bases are TGTGCCAGCAGTGAGGGGGGGACAGGGGTTCAGCCCCAGCATTTT.

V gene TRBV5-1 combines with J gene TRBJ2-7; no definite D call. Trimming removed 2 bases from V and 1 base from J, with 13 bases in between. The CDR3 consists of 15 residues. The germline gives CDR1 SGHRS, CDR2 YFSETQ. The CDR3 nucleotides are TGCGCCAGCAGCTTTTACTCAGGTGGTTCCTACGAGCAGTACTTC. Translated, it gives CASSFYSGGSYEQYF.

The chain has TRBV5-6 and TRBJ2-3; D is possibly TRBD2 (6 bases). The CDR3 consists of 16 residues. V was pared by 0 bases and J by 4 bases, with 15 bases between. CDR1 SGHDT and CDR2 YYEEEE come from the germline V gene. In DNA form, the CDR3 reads TGTGCCAGCAGCTTGGGGTTTGAAGGGGAGGCAGATACGCAGTATTTT. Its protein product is CASSLGFEGEADTQYF.

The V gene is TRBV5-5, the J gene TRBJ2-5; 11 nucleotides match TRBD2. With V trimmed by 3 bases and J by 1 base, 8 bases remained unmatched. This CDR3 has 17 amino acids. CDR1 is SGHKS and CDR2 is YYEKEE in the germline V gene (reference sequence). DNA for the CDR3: TGTGCCAGCAGCTACGGCTTCACTAGCGGGGGCCAAGAGACCCAGTACTTC. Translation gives CASSYGFTSGGQETQYF. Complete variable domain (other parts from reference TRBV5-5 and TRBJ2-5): DAGVTQSPTHLIKTRGQQVTLRCSPISGHKSVSWYQQVLGQGPQFIFQYYEKEERGRGNFPDRFSARQFPNYSSELNVNALLLGDSALYLCASSYGFTSGGQETQYFGPGTRLLVL.

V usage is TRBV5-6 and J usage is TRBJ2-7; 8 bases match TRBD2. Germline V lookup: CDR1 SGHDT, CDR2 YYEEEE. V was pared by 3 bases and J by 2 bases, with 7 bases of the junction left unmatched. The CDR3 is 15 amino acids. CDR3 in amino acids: CASSSWGLVAYEQYF. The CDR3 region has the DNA TGTGCCAGCAGCTCGTGGGGACTAGTTGCCTACGAGCAGTACTTC.

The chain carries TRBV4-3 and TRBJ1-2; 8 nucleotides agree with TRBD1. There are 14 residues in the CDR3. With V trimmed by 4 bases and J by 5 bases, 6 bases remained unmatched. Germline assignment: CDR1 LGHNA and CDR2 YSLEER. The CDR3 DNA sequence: TGCGCCAGCAGCCCCACAGGGGGTTTGTATGGCTACACCTTC. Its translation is CASSPTGGLYGYTF.

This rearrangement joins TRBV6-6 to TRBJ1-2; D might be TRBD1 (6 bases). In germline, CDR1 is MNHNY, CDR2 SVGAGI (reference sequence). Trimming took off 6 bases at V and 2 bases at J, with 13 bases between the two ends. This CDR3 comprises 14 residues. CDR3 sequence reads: CASSHGGMNYGYTF. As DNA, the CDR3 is TGTGCCAGCAGCCATGGGGGCATGAACTATGGCTACACCTTC.

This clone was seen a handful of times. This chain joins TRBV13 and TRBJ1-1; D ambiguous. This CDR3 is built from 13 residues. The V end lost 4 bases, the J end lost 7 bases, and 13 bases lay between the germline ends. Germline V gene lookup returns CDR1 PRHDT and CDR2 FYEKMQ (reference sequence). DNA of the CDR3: TGTGCCAGCAGCTATCTCGGAAGCGTTGAAGCTTTCTTT. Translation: CASSYLGSVEAFF.

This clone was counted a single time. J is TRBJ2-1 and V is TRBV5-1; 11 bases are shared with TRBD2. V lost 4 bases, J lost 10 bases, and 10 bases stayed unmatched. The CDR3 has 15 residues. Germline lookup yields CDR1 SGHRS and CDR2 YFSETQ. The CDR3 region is CASSPGVAGGREQFF. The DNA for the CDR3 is TGCGCCAGCAGCCCCGGGGTAGCGGGGGGGCGGGAGCAGTTCTTC. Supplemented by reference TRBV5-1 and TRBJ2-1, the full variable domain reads KAGVTQTPRYLIKTRGQQVTLSCSPISGHRSVSWYQQTPGQGLQFLFEYFSETQRNKGNFPGRFSGRQFSNSRSEMNVSTLELGDSALYLCASSPGVAGGREQFFGPGTRLTVL.